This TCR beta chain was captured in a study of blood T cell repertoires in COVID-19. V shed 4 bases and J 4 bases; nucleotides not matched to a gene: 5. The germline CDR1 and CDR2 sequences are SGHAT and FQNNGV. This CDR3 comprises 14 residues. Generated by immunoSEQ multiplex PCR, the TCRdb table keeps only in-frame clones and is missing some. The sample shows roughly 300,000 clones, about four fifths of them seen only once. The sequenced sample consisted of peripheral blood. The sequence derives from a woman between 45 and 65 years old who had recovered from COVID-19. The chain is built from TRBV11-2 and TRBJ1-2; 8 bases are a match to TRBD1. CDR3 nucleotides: TGTGCCAGCAGCTCTACAGGGGGGACCTATGGCTACACCTTC. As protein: CASSSTGGTYGYTF.